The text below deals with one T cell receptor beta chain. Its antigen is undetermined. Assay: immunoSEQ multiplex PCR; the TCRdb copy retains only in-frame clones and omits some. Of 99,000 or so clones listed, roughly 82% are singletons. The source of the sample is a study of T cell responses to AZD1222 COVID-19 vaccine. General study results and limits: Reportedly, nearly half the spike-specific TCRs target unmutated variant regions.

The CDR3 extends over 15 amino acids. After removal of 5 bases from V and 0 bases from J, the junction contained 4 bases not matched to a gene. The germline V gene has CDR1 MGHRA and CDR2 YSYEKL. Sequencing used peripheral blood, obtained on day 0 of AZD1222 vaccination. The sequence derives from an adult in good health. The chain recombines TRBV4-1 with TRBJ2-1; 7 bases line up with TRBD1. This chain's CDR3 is CASSLDRSSYNEQFF. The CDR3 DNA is TGCGCCAGCAGCTTGGACAGGAGCTCCTACAATGAGCAGTTCTTC.